These 6 T cell receptor beta chains were sequenced from one sample in a study of blood T cell repertoires in COVID-19. Clones were read by immunoSEQ multiplex PCR, and TCRdb kept only the in-frame ones, dropping some. Of approximately 210,000 clones listed, 84% were seen once; the top ten hold approximately 8%. The specimen was peripheral blood. These receptors all come from a woman in her forties or fifties with active or convalescent COVID-19.

This chain connects TRBV10-3 to TRBJ1-2, with 8 bases lining up with TRBD1. Germline CDR1 ENHRY, CDR2 SYGVKD. The V gene end was trimmed by 4 bases and the J gene end by 6 bases; junction bases not matched to a gene: 1. The CDR3 runs 12 residues. As DNA, the CDR3 is TGTGCCATCAGTGGGACAGGGCATGGCTACACCTTC. Its translation: CAISGTGHGYTF.

This chain uses TRBV2 with TRBJ2-7; D is perhaps TRBD1 (5 bases). V was pared by 6 bases and J by 3 bases, with 9 bases between. The CDR3 consists of 12 residues. Germline-derived CDR1 and CDR2 are SNHLY and FYNNEI. The CDR3 reads CASSTDSYEQYF. The CDR3 nucleotides read TGTGCCAGCAGCACCGACAGCTACGAGCAGTACTTC.

The gene calls are TRBV10-3 and TRBJ1-6; 7 positions agree with TRBD1. CDR3 length: 12 amino acids. Germline values: CDR1 ENHRY, CDR2 SYGVKD. V was pared by 6 bases and J by 8 bases, with 1 base of the junction left unmatched. CDR3: CAIRQGDSPLHF. As DNA, the CDR3 is TGTGCCATCAGGCAGGGGGATTCACCCCTCCACTTT.

This chain links TRBV7-9 with TRBJ1-2; TRBD1 might be the D (5 bases). CDR1 is SEHNR, CDR2 FQNEAQ, per germline (reference sequence). V was trimmed by 1 base and J by 2 bases, leaving 8 bases between them. The CDR3 sequence is 14 residues long. CDR3 DNA: TGTGCCAGCAGCTTAGTGGCAGGGAACTATGGCTACACCTTC. Amino acids: CASSLVAGNYGYTF.

V is TRBV11-2 and J is TRBJ2-1, with 12 bases that match TRBD2. Germline V gene sequence: CDR1 SGHAT, CDR2 FQNNGV. This CDR3 contains 16 residues. V lost 4 bases and J lost 6; bases outside the gene matches: 7. The CDR3 is CASSSSGLAGFNEQFF. The CDR3 bases are TGTGCCAGCAGCTCCTCCGGACTAGCGGGGTTCAATGAGCAGTTCTTC.

The J gene is TRBJ1-5, the V gene TRBV24-1; possibly TRBD1 for D (5 bases). The CDR3 totals 15 residues. The V gene lost 4 bases and the J gene lost 1 base, with 10 bases spanning the gap. CDR1 is KGHDR and CDR2 is SFDVKD in the germline V gene. The CDR3 DNA reads as TGTGCCACCAGTGAAACAGGCATAAGCAATCAGCCCCAGCATTTT. As protein: CATSETGISNQPQHF.